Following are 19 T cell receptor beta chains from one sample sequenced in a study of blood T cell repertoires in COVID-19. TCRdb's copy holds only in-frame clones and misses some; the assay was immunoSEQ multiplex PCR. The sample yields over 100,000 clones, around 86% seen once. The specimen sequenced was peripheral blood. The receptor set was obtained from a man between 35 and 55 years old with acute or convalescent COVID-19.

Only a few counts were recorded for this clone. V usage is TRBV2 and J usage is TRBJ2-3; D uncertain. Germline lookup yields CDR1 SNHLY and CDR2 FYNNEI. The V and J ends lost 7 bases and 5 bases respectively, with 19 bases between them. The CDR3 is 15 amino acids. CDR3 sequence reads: CASTGRVSLGDTQYF. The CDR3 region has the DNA TGTGCCAGCACTGGAAGAGTATCCCTAGGAGATACGCAGTATTTT.

This CDR3 reads CASSFDRGYEQYF. The CDR3 region has the DNA TGTGCCAGCAGTTTCGACAGGGGCTACGAGCAGTACTTC. V gene TRBV6-5 combines with J gene TRBJ2-7; TRBD1 aligns across 8 bases. Germline-derived CDR1 and CDR2 are MNHEY and SVGAGI. The CDR3 consists of 13 residues. V lost 4 bases and J lost 3; bases outside the gene matches: 2.

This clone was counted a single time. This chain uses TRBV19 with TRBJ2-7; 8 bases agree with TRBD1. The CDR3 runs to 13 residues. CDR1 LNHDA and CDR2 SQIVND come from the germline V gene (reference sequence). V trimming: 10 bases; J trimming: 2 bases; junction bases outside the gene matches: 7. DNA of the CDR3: TGTGCCACTCGACAGGGGCAGACCTACGAGCAGTACTTC. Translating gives CATRQGQTYEQYF.

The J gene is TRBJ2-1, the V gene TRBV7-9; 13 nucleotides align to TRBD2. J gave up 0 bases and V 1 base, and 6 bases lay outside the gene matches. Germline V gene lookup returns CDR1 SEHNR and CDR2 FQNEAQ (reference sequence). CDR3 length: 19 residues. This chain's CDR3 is CASSLVRLAGGYSYNEQFF. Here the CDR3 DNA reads TGTGCCAGCAGCTTAGTACGACTAGCGGGGGGATACTCCTACAATGAGCAGTTCTTC.

The CDR3 nucleotides are TGCGCCAGCAGCTTTTCTCGAGACACTGAAGCTTTCTTT. It specifies CASSFSRDTEAFF. The chain has TRBV5-1 and TRBJ1-1, with unresolved D. The CDR3 spans 13 residues. Germline V lookup: CDR1 SGHRS, CDR2 YFSETQ. Trimming took off 2 bases at V and 3 bases at J, with 8 bases between the two ends. The full variable domain, with the rest looked up from reference TRBV5-1 and TRBJ1-1, is KAGVTQTPRYLIKTRGQQVTLSCSPISGHRSVSWYQQTPGQGLQFLFEYFSETQRNKGNFPGRFSGRQFSNSRSEMNVSTLELGDSALYLCASSFSRDTEAFFGQGTRLTVV.

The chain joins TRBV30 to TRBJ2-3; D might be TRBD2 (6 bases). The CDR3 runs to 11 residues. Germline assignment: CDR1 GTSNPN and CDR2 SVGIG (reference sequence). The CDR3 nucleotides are TGTGCGGGGGGTAGCACAGATACGCAGTATTTT. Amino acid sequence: CAGGSTDTQYF. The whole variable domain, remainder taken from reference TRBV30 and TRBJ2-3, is SQTIHQWPATLVQPVGSPLSLECTVEGTSNPNLYWYRQAAGRGLQLLFYSVGIGQISSEVPQNLSASRPQDRQFILSSKKLLLSDSGFYLCAGGSTDTQYFGPGTRLTVL.

In DNA form, the CDR3 reads TGTGCCAGCAGCCCCCGTGCGGGTGAAGCTTTCTTT. This gives the protein CASSPRAGEAFF. The rearrangement links TRBV7-8 to TRBJ1-1; D gene ambiguous. The CDR3 loop spans 12 amino acids. From germline, CDR1 is SGHVS and CDR2 FQNEAQ. V lost 5 bases to trimming and J lost 7 bases, with 11 bases between them.

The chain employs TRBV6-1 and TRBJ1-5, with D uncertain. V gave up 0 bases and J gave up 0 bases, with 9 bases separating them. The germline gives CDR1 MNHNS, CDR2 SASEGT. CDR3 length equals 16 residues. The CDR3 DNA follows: TGTGCCAGCAGTGAAGCGGGCTCTTATAGCAATCAGCCCCAGCATTTT. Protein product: CASSEAGSYSNQPQHF.

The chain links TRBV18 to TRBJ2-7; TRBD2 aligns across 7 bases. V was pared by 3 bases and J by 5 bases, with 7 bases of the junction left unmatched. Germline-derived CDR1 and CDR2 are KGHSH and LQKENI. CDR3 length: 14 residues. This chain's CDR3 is CASSPPSGAHEQYF. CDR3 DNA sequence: TGTGCCAGCTCACCGCCGAGCGGGGCCCACGAGCAGTACTTC.

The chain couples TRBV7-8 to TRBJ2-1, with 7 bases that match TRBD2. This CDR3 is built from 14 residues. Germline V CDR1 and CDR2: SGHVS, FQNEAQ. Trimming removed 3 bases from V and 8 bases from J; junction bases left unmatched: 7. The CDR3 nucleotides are TGTGCCAGCAGCTTCCGGCGGGAGAGCTATGAGCAGTTCTTC. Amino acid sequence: CASSFRRESYEQFF.

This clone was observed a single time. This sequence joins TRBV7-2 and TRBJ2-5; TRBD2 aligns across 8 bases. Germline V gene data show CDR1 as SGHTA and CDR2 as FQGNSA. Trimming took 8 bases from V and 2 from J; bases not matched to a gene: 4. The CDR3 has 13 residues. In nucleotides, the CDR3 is TGTGCCAGCGGTAGCGGGATACAAGAGACCCAGTACTTC. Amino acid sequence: CASGSGIQETQYF.

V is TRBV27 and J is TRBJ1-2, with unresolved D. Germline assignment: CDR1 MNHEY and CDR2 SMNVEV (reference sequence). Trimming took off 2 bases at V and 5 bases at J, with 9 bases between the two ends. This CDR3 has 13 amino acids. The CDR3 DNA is TGTGCCAGCAGTTTAGAGGAGGGTTATGGCTACACCTTC. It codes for CASSLEEGYGYTF.

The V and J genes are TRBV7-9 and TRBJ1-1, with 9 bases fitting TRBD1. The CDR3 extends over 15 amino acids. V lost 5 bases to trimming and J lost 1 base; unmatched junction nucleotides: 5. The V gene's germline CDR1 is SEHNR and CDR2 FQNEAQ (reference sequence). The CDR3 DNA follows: TGTGCCAGCAGCCCGGGGACAGGGACGAACACTGAAGCTTTCTTT. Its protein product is CASSPGTGTNTEAFF. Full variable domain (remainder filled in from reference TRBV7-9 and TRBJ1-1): DTGVSQNPRHKITKRGQNVTFRCDPISEHNRLYWYRQTLGQGPEFLTYFQNEAQLEKSRLLSDRFSAERPKGSFSTLEIQRTEQGDSAMYLCASSPGTGTNTEAFFGQGTRLTVV.

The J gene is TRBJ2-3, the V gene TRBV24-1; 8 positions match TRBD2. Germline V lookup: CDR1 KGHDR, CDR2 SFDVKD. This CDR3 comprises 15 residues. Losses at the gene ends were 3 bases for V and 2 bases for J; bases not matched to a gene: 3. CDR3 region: CATSDNGGATDTQYF. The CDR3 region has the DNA TGTGCCACCAGTGATAACGGGGGGGCCACAGATACGCAGTATTTT.

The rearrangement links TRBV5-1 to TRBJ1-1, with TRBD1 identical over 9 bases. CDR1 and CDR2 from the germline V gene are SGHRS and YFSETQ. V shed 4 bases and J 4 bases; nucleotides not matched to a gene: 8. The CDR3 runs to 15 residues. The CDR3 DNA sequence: TGCGCCAGCAGCGCCTGGACAGGGGTAGGCACTGAAGCTTTCTTT. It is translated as CASSAWTGVGTEAFF.

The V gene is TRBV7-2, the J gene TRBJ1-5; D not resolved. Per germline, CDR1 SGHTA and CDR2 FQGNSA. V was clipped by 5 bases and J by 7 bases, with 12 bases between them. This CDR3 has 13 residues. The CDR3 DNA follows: TGTGCCAGCAGCACCCCGGGAGAACAGCCCCAGCATTTT. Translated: CASSTPGEQPQHF.

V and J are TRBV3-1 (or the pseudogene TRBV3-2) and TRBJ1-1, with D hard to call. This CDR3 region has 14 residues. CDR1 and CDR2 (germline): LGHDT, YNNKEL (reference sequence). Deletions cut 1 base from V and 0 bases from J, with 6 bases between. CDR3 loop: CASSQGPMNTEAFF. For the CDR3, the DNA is TGTGCCAGCAGCCAAGGGCCAATGAACACTGAAGCTTTCTTT.

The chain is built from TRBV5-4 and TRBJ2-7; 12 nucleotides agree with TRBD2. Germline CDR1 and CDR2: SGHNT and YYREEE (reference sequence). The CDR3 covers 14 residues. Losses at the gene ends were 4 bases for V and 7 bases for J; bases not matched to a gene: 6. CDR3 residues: CASSATSGRLEQYF. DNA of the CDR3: TGTGCCAGCAGCGCTACTAGCGGGAGGTTAGAGCAGTACTTC.

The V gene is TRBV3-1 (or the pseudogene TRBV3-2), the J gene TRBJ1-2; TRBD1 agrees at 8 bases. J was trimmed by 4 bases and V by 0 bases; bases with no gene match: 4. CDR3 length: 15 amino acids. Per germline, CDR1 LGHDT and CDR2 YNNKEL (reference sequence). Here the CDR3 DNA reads TGTGCCAGCAGCCAAGATTACAGGGGGAGCTATGGCTACACCTTC. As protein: CASSQDYRGSYGYTF.